The rows below give T cell receptor beta chains drawn from one sample of a study of shared clonotypes between healthy human individuals. Using immunoSEQ multiplex PCR, the repertoire was profiled, and TCRdb retains in-frame clones only, with some absent. The data hold 400,000 to 600,000 clones, with roughly 95% observed a single time. The sequencing input was naive CD4+ T cells sorted from blood. These receptors originate from a woman in her thirties in good health. Both conserved end residues are part of each CDR3.

CDR3	J	V
CASSFKGLGSGANVLTF	TRBJ2-6	TRBV27
CASSVAYYNEQFF	TRBJ2-1	TRBV9
CASSQVGGVYEQYF	TRBJ2-7	TRBV19
CASSGGPTSTDTQYF	TRBJ2-3	TRBV2
CSVLRQANYGYTF	TRBJ1-2	TRBV29-1
CASRQLKEAPPNYGYTF	TRBJ1-2	TRBV11-2
CASSLGSGANTGELFF	TRBJ2-2	TRBV5-1
CASTDFGQGNTEAFF	TRBJ1-1	TRBV19
CASSYSSRAGNTIYF	TRBJ1-3	TRBV6-5
CASSQDRRVETQYF	TRBJ2-5	TRBV4-2
CASSRTSGSILSYNEQFF	TRBJ2-1	TRBV19
CASSGGQDEAFF	TRBJ1-1	TRBV2
CASSVGFSGTFHEQYF	TRBJ2-7	TRBV9
CASSRTSRWSTLNTGELFF	TRBJ2-2	TRBV27
CASSTLAGSYNEQFF	TRBJ2-1	TRBV28
CASSWSGRKNTEAFF	TRBJ1-1	TRBV6-6
CASSYGGADDGYTF	TRBJ1-2	TRBV6-5
CASSQDGTAALGSRGEQYF	TRBJ2-7	TRBV4-1
CASSLTGTNSPLHF	TRBJ1-6	TRBV7-9
CASSPGTGLSGSFYEQYF	TRBJ2-7	TRBV5-1
CSVEDFFYGYTF	TRBJ1-2	TRBV29-1